These 2 T cell receptor beta chains originate from one sample sequenced in a study of blood T cell repertoires in COVID-19. TCRdb keeps only in-frame clones here, not all; method: immunoSEQ multiplex PCR. This table has under 200,000 clones, roughly 83% appearing once. The sample consisted of peripheral blood. The receptors originated from a human donor in a cohort sampled during active COVID-19.

This clone occurred a few times. V and J are TRBV5-1 and TRBJ1-1; D is perhaps TRBD1 (5 bases). Trimming cost V 0 bases and J 7 bases, with 13 bases left between them. In germline, CDR1 is SGHRS, CDR2 YFSETQ. CDR3 length: 14 amino acids. This CDR3 is CASSLDLGPIEAFF. The CDR3 coding sequence is TGCGCCAGCAGCTTGGATCTGGGGCCCATTGAAGCTTTCTTT.

The gene calls are TRBV27 and TRBJ1-2, with a tentative D call TRBD1 (5 bases). Germline-derived CDR1 and CDR2 are MNHEY and SMNVEV (reference sequence). The V end was cut by 8 bases, the J end by 5 bases, with 15 bases between. The CDR3 is 13 residues long. This CDR3 reads CASGGVKGYGYTF. The CDR3 DNA is TGTGCCAGCGGGGGGGTAAAGGGGTATGGCTACACCTTC.